This is a list of T cell receptor beta chains from one sample in a study of control samples from healthy donors and cancer patients. The data were produced by immunoSEQ multiplex PCR, yet TCRdb's version contains in-frame clones alone and is incomplete. Of about 100,000 clones detected, more than 75% appear once; the ten largest clones hold 18%. The sequenced material came from blood. Every receptor here comes from a woman in her forties or fifties in good health. Each CDR3 is given with its conserved first and last residue. Fields, in order: D gene, J gene, clone size, V gene, CDR3 protein, CDR3 DNA. D genes are given only for firm matches. Not every row has a clone size; where given, it reads once, few, many or a size class.

d_call: .; j_call: TRBJ1-2; clone_size: .; v_call: TRBV3-1/TRBV3-2; cdr3_aa: CASSPKAGLYGYTF; cdr3_nt: TGTGCCAGCAGCCCGAAGGCCGGGCTCTATGGCTACACCTTC
d_call: .; j_call: TRBJ1-6; clone_size: .; v_call: TRBV5-1; cdr3_aa: CASSLVGGYNSPLHF; cdr3_nt: TGCGCCAGCAGCTTGGTAGGGGGTTATAATTCACCCCTCCACTTT
d_call: .; j_call: TRBJ2-2; clone_size: .; v_call: TRBV21-1; cdr3_aa: CASTGQNGELFF; cdr3_nt: TGTGCCAGCACTGGGCAGAACGGGGAGCTGTTTTTT
d_call: .; j_call: TRBJ2-4; clone_size: .; v_call: TRBV14; cdr3_aa: CASSQVPGANIQYF; cdr3_nt: TGTGCCAGCAGCCAAGTTCCGGGGGCGAACATTCAGTACTTC
d_call: TRBD2; j_call: TRBJ2-2; clone_size: .; v_call: TRBV3-1/TRBV3-2; cdr3_aa: CASSHSGGGSGELFF; cdr3_nt: TGTGCCAGCAGCCACAGCGGGGGTGGGTCCGGGGAGCTGTTTTTT
d_call: .; j_call: TRBJ1-2; clone_size: .; v_call: TRBV6-5; cdr3_aa: CASSYGGYGYTF; cdr3_nt: TGTGCCAGCAGTTACGGTGGTTATGGCTACACCTTC
d_call: .; j_call: TRBJ2-1; clone_size: .; v_call: TRBV4-3; cdr3_aa: CASSRGPPPAGEQFF; cdr3_nt: TGCGCCAGCAGCCGAGGACCTCCTCCAGCAGGGGAGCAGTTCTTC
d_call: .; j_call: TRBJ1-5; clone_size: .; v_call: TRBV4-2; cdr3_aa: CASSQSSGATSNQPQHF; cdr3_nt: TGTGCCAGCAGCCAAAGCTCGGGCGCTACCAGCAATCAGCCCCAGCATTTT
d_call: TRBD2; j_call: TRBJ2-3; clone_size: .; v_call: TRBV5-6; cdr3_aa: CASSLVRGGTDTQYF; cdr3_nt: TGTGCCAGCAGCTTGGTTCGGGGGGGCACAGATACGCAGTATTTT
d_call: TRBD1; j_call: TRBJ1-2; clone_size: .; v_call: TRBV19; cdr3_aa: CASRGTSMGQLTPLNYGYTF; cdr3_nt: TGTGCCAGTAGGGGTACCTCCATGGGACAGCTAACTCCCCTCAACTATGGCTACACCTTC
d_call: .; j_call: TRBJ2-1; clone_size: .; v_call: TRBV7-8; cdr3_aa: CASSLGTGPYNEQFF; cdr3_nt: TGTGCCAGCAGCTTAGGCACCGGGCCTTACAATGAGCAGTTCTTC
d_call: .; j_call: TRBJ1-1; clone_size: .; v_call: TRBV4-1; cdr3_aa: CASSQDEGTEAFF; cdr3_nt: TGCGCCAGCAGCCAAGACGAGGGGACTGAAGCTTTCTTT
d_call: .; j_call: TRBJ2-1; clone_size: once; v_call: TRBV24-1; cdr3_aa: CATSVPGGQYEQFF; cdr3_nt: TGTGCCACCAGTGTCCCCGGGGGCCAGTATGAGCAGTTCTTC